The 3 T cell receptor beta chains below all came from one sample that was sequenced in a study of blood T cell repertoires in COVID-19 (TCRdb year 2020). Preparation of the library involved the immunoSEQ multiplex PCR assay. This immuneACCESS table, as held by TCRdb, lists in-frame sequences with V and J called but not all clones. Of the missing ones, under half trace to an unresolved V gene in checked studies; the others have no known cause. Counted in this sample were 150,000 to 200,000 clones; 80% of them appeared once. The biggest ten clones account for 3% to 3.5% of the sample. The sequenced material came from PBMCs or T cells enriched from blood (not recorded which). The receptors were gathered from an older woman who had recovered from COVID-19.

The J gene is TRBJ1-3, the V gene TRBV3-1 (or the pseudogene TRBV3-2); tentatively, D is TRBD1 (5 bases). V was clipped by 0 bases and J by 6 bases, with 12 bases between them. The CDR3 spans 15 residues. The germline V gene encodes CDR1 LGHDT and CDR2 YNNKEL (reference sequence). The CDR3 sequence is CASSQDWRDQNTIYF. The CDR3 DNA is TGTGCCAGCAGCCAAGATTGGAGGGACCAAAACACCATATATTTT.

The chain links TRBV4-1 to TRBJ2-5; no reliable D call. Germline CDR1 and CDR2: MGHRA and YSYEKL. V was cut by 0 bases and J by 4 bases, with 12 bases left in between. This CDR3 contains 15 residues. The CDR3 loop reads CASSQDPPDRETQYF. The DNA for the CDR3 is TGCGCCAGCAGCCAAGACCCCCCAGATCGAGAGACCCAGTACTTC.

This clone appeared a single time. This sample includes further DNA sequences coding for the same CDR3. The rearrangement links TRBV9 to TRBJ2-7, with TRBD1 matching over 9 bases. V was pared by 2 bases and J by 5 bases, with 5 bases of the junction left unmatched. The CDR3 consists of 14 residues. Germline V gene lookup returns CDR1 SGDLS and CDR2 YYNGEE. For the CDR3, the DNA is TGTGCCAGCAGCGTCGGACAGGGGAGGGACGAGCAGTACTTC. Translating it yields CASSVGQGRDEQYF.